This T cell receptor (beta chain) was identified during a study of T cell responses to AZD1222 COVID-19 vaccine. Study-level findings and limits: Distributed over spike, vaccine-associated CD4 TCRs predominated at 160-218 and 743-854. In a largely white British group with more females than males, clonal diversity was possibly underestimated. It was only after the peak T cell response that any repertoires were sampled. A reported finding is that nearly half of spike-specific TCRs target unmutated variant regions.

The table came from immunoSEQ multiplex PCR; TCRdb's copy has only in-frame clones and leaves some out. The table includes roughly 120,000 clones, 85% to 95% detected once. Concerning this clone: Its antigen remains unidentified.

This CDR3 spans 16 amino acids. The germline CDR1 and CDR2 sequences are SGHTA and FQGTGA. V was pared by 0 bases and J by 4 bases, with 14 bases between. The chain carries TRBV7-3 and TRBJ2-3; tentative D call: TRBD2 (5 bases). This material consisted of peripheral blood, taken 28 days after the second AZD1222 dose. This TCR derives from an adult who received the AZD1222 COVID-19 vaccine. The CDR3 DNA reads as TGTGCCAGCAGCTTAACGCCTAGCTCTCGCGCAGATACGCAGTATTTT. Amino acid sequence: CASSLTPSSRADTQYF.